These 5 T cell receptor beta chains share one sample of origin, sequenced in a study of cytomegalovirus exposure and HLA in healthy donors. Sequenced by immunoSEQ multiplex PCR; TCRdb stores in-frame clones only, minus some. The sample includes some 160,000 clones, more than 75% of them seen just once. Sequenced sample: PBMCs. Source of these receptors: a man younger than 35 in good health and CMV-seronegative.

V is TRBV7-2 and J is TRBJ2-1; 9 positions agree with TRBD2. V gave up 4 bases and J gave up 6 bases; unmatched junction bases: 19. The CDR3 is 19 amino acids. Germline V lookup: CDR1 SGHTA, CDR2 FQGNSA. For the CDR3, the DNA is TGTGCCAGCAGCTCGCCGGTGTGGCGGGGGGGCAAGGTTTCCAATGAGCAGTTCTTC. This sequence encodes CASSSPVWRGGKVSNEQFF.

The V gene is TRBV5-4, the J gene TRBJ2-7; 9 bases map to TRBD2. After removal of 1 base from V and 7 bases from J, the junction contained 9 bases not matched to a gene. There are 15 residues in the CDR3. Per the germline V gene, CDR1 is SGHNT and CDR2 is YYREEE (reference sequence). CDR3 coding DNA: TGTGCCAGCAGCTTGAAGGGGACTAGCCGCGGGGAGCAGTACTTC. This sequence encodes CASSLKGTSRGEQYF.

CDR3 loop: CATERLAGDNEQFF. The CDR3 DNA is TGTGCCACCGAACGACTAGCGGGGGACAATGAGCAGTTCTTC. The genes are TRBV6-5 and TRBJ2-1; 12 nucleotides agree with TRBD2. CDR1 is MNHEY, CDR2 SVGAGI, per germline. V was clipped by 10 bases and J by 5 bases; unmatched bases: 6. This CDR3 has 14 amino acids.

This clone was found once. The rearrangement links TRBV2 to TRBJ2-2, with 11 bases matching TRBD1. CDR3 length equals 16 residues. Unmatched junction bases numbered 5, after V lost 4 bases and J lost 4 bases. Germline V lookup: CDR1 SNHLY, CDR2 FYNNEI. The CDR3 nucleotides read TGTGCCAGCAGTGGGACAGGGGGCGGTAGCACCGGGGAGCTGTTTTTT. This encodes CASSGTGGGSTGELFF.

The chain couples TRBV5-4 to TRBJ2-3; D might be TRBD1 (7 bases). The CDR3 length is 17 residues. V dropped 4 bases and J dropped 2 bases, with 20 bases sitting between them. Germline CDR1 reads SGHNT; CDR2 reads YYREEE (reference sequence). Here the CDR3 DNA reads TGTGCCAGCAGCGCCCCATCGACAGGGAGGTACACAGATACGCAGTATTTT. It yields the protein CASSAPSTGRYTDTQYF. Combining the CDR3 with reference TRBV5-4 and TRBJ2-3 gives the whole variable domain ETGVTQSPTHLIKTRGQQVTLRCSSQSGHNTVSWYQQALGQGPQFIFQYYREEENGRGNFPPRFSGLQFPNYSSELNVNALELDDSALYLCASSAPSTGRYTDTQYFGPGTRLTVL.